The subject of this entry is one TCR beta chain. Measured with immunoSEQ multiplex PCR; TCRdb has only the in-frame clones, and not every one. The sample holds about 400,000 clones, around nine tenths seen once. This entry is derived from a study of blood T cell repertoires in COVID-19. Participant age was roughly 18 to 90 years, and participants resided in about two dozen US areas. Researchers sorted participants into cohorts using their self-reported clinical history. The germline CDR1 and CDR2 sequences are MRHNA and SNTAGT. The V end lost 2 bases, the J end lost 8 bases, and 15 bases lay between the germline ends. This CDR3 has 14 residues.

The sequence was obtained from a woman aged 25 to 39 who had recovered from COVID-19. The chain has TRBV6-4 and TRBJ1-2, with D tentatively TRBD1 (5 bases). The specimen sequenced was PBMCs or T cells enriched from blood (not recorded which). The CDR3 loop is CASSDPLRGKGYTF. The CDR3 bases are TGTGCCAGCAGTGACCCGCTACGGGGGAAAGGCTACACCTTC.